This T cell receptor beta chain was identified during a study of blood T cell repertoires in COVID-19. This table comes from immunoSEQ multiplex PCR, and its TCRdb copy is limited to in-frame clones, with some not included. The sample carries just under 350,000 clones, around four fifths recorded once. V gave up 0 bases and J gave up 2 bases, with 13 bases separating them. The CDR3 is 16 residues long. Germline V gene sequence: CDR1 SGHRS, CDR2 YFSETQ. The sequence came from a man younger than 40 with active or convalescent COVID-19. The sequenced material came from peripheral blood. V gene TRBV5-1 combines with J gene TRBJ2-3; the D gene is possibly TRBD1 (6 bases). The CDR3: CASSLGQEPVTDTQYF. In DNA, the CDR3 is TGCGCCAGCAGCTTGGGACAGGAGCCCGTCACAGATACGCAGTATTTT. The whole variable domain, remainder taken from reference TRBV5-1 and TRBJ2-3, is KAGVTQTPRYLIKTRGQQVTLSCSPISGHRSVSWYQQTPGQGLQFLFEYFSETQRNKGNFPGRFSGRQFSNSRSEMNVSTLELGDSALYLCASSLGQEPVTDTQYFGPGTRLTVL.